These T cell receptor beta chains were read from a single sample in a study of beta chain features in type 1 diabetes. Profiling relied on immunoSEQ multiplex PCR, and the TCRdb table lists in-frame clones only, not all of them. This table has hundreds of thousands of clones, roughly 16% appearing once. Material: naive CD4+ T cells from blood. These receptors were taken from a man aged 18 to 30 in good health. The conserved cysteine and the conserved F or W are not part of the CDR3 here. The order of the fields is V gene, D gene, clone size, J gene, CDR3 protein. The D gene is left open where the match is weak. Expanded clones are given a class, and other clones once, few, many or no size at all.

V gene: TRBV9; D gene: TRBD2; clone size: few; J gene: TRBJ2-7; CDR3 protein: ASSQRPGGSSYEQY
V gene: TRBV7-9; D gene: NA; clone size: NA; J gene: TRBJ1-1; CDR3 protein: ASNRGGNTEAF
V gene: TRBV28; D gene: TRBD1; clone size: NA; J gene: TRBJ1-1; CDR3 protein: ASSPPRQGRTEAF
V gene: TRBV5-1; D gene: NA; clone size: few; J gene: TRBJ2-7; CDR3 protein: ASSPSSSYEQY
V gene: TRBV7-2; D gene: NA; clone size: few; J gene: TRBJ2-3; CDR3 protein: ASSPRLGPDTQY
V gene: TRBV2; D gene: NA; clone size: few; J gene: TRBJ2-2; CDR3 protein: ASSDKALGTGELF
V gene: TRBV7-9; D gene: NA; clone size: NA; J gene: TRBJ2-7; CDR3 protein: ASSTLLGSRSYEQY
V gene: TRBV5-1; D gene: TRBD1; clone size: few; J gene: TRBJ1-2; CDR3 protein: ASSLTTGGDYGYT
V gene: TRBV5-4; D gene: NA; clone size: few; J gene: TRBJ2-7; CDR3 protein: ASSLDAGLAEQY
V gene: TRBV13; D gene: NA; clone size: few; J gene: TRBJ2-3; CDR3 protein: ASSLYRQTWSTDTQY
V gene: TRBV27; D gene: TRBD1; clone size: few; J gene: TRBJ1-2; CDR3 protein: ASSPTDRVKGYT
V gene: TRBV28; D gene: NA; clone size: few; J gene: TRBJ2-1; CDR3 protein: ASSPPARNEQF
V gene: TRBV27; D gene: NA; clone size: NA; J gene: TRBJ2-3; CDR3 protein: ASRTHPTIQGRDTQY
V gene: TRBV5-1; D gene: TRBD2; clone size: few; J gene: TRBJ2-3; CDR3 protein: ASSLGLAGVGDTQY
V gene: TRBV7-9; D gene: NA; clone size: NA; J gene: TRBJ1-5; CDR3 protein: ASSLDLGNQPQH
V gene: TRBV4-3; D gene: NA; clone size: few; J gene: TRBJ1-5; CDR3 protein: ASSQGVHVGTQH
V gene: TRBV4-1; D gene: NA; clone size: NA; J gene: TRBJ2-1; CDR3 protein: ASSQEGWPYNEQF
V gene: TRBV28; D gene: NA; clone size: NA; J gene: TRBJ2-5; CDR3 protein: ASSLGKDPQETQY
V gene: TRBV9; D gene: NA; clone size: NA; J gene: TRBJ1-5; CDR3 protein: ASSVGQGPQH
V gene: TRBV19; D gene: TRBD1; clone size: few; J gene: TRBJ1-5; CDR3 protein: ASSNPGQGAGQPQH
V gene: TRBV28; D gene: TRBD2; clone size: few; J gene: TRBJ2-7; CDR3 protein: ASRSLPGVAGASSYEQY
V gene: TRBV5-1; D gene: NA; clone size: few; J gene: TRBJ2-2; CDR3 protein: ASSEQSRDSGELF
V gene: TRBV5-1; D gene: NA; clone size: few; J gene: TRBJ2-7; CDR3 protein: ASSPTPGQTSDEQY
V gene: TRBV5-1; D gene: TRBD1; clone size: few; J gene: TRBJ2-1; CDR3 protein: ASSLGQGGNNEQF
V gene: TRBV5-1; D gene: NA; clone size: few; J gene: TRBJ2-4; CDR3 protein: ASSYSESIAKNIQY
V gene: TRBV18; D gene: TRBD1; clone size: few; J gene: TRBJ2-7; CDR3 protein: ASSPGQSYEQY
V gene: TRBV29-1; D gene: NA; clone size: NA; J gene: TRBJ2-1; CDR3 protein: SVRPRGTTYNEQF
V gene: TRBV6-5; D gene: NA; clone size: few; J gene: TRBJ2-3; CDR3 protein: ASSSWGDTQY